The 21 T cell receptor beta chains given below trace back to one sample, sequenced in a study of response to subunit inactivated influenza vaccine. TCRdb ran MiXCR on the RT-PCR reads and lists one entry per CDR3 protein. Among hundreds of thousands of distinct CDR3 sequences listed, less than 15% were seen once. The sample consisted of PBMCs from blood, taken 14 days before vaccination. The receptors here all came from a man in his fifties who received an inactivated influenza vaccine.

This clonotype has a handful of counts. The chain employs TRBV7-8 and TRBJ2-5; 8 bases are shared with TRBD2. V shed 0 bases and J 1 base; nucleotides not matched to a gene: 4. CDR3 length: 16 residues. Germline-derived CDR1 and CDR2 are SGHVS and FQNEAQ. The CDR3 bases are TGTGCCAGCAGCTTAGCGCGGCTAGCGGGCCAAGAGACCCAGTACTTC. Its protein product is CASSLARLAGQETQYF.

DNA of the CDR3: TGTGCCAGCAGTTTTGATCTAGCGAACCTACCCAATGAGCAGTTCTTC. Protein: CASSFDLANLPNEQFF. This chain connects TRBV6-2 or TRBV6-3 to TRBJ2-1; the D gene is possibly TRBD2 (6 bases). Germline CDR1 MNHEY, CDR2 SVGEGT. This CDR3 has 16 residues. The germline V and J ends were trimmed by 4 bases and 6 bases, with 19 bases remaining between them.

The chain combines TRBV29-1 with TRBJ2-3; 12 nucleotides match TRBD1. Losses at the gene ends were 7 bases for V and 4 bases for J; bases not matched to a gene: 9. CDR1 is SQVTM and CDR2 is ANQGSEA in the germline V gene. There are 15 residues in the CDR3. CDR3 sequence (DNA): TGCAGCGCGTGCTCCGGGACAGGGGGCCCAGATACGCAGTATTTT. Its protein is CSACSGTGGPDTQYF.

The table lists this clonotype with a few counts. The chain employs TRBV12-3 or TRBV12-4 and TRBJ2-3; D is possibly TRBD2 (5 bases). Trimming stripped 0 bases from V and 8 bases from J, with 12 bases between. The CDR3 extends over 14 amino acids. The CDR3 is CASSLAAGLVTQYF. The DNA for the CDR3 is TGTGCCAGCAGTTTAGCGGCGGGTCTGGTTACGCAGTATTTT.

The rearrangement joins TRBV12-3 or TRBV12-4 to TRBJ2-5, with 7 positions matching TRBD1. The ends lost 4 bases at V and 4 bases at J; junction bases unmatched: 6. This CDR3 is built from 14 residues. In DNA, the CDR3 is TGTGCCAGCAGTTCGACAGGGACCCGAGAGACCCAGTACTTC. Translated, it gives CASSSTGTRETQYF.

This clonotype was observed at least ten times. V usage is TRBV20-1 and J usage is TRBJ1-2; possibly TRBD1 for D (5 bases). With 6 bases removed from V and 0 bases from J, the gap between germline ends came to 11 bases. This CDR3 spans 13 amino acids. Per the germline V gene, CDR1 is DFQATT and CDR2 is SNEGSKA (reference sequence). As DNA, the CDR3 is TGCAGTGCCCAAGACAGAGCTAACTATGGCTACACCTTC. This translates into CSAQDRANYGYTF.

The chain is built from TRBV13 and TRBJ1-2; D remains ambiguous. The CDR3 has 15 amino acids. Germline lookup yields CDR1 PRHDT and CDR2 FYEKMQ (reference sequence). V was pared by 5 bases and J by 4 bases, with 17 bases between. The CDR3 reads CASSPTLMQVYGYTF. CDR3 in DNA: TGTGCCAGCAGCCCAACTCTCATGCAAGTCTATGGCTACACCTTC.

The gene calls are TRBV12-3 or TRBV12-4 and TRBJ2-5, with 8 nucleotides matching TRBD1. The length of the CDR3 is 16 residues. With 5 bases clipped from V and 4 bases from J, the junction kept 12 bases outside the gene matches. This chain's CDR3 is CASSNPRTGSGETQYF. The CDR3 nucleotides read TGTGCCAGCAGTAATCCGAGGACAGGGAGCGGAGAGACCCAGTACTTC.

This clonotype was seen ten or more times. V is TRBV10-3 and J is TRBJ2-3; D is ambiguous. Germline lookup yields CDR1 ENHRY and CDR2 SYGVKD. V lost 2 bases and J 4 bases, leaving 10 bases between the germline ends. This CDR3 region has 14 residues. CDR3 sequence reads: CAISEATSADTQYF. CDR3 DNA sequence: TGTGCCATCAGTGAGGCGACTTCCGCAGATACGCAGTATTTT.

The rearrangement links TRBV24-1 to TRBJ2-3, with 7 bases fitting TRBD1. Germline loops: CDR1 KGHDR, CDR2 SFDVKD. The CDR3 spans 15 residues. Trimming at V came to 3 bases and at J to 0 bases, leaving 2 bases not matched to a gene. The chain's CDR3 is CATSDGTASTDTQYF. The DNA for the CDR3 is TGTGCCACCAGTGATGGGACAGCTAGCACAGATACGCAGTATTTT.

The chain employs TRBV15 and TRBJ2-3; D gene ambiguous. Germline lookup yields CDR1 LNHNV and CDR2 YYDKDF (reference sequence). Trimming removed 5 bases at V and 1 base at J, with 13 bases between. There are 15 residues in the CDR3. The chain's CDR3 is CATSEQIHGTDTQYF. The DNA for the CDR3 is TGTGCCACCAGCGAACAAATCCACGGCACAGATACGCAGTATTTT.

This clonotype has ten or more counts. V and J are TRBV20-1 and TRBJ2-2; D call uncertain. The ends were cut back, 7 bases at V and 1 base at J, with 7 bases in the middle. CDR3 length: 12 residues. Germline CDR1 DFQATT, CDR2 SNEGSKA (reference sequence). CDR3: CSVKRNTGELFF. The CDR3 DNA sequence: TGCAGTGTGAAGCGGAACACCGGGGAGCTGTTTTTT.

This clonotype was seen more than once but under ten times. The rearrangement joins TRBV6-1 to TRBJ1-2; tentative D call: TRBD1 (6 bases). Germline V CDR1 and CDR2: MNHNS, SASEGT. V shed 0 bases and J shed 4 bases, with 18 bases lying between them. This CDR3 region has 17 residues. CDR3 in amino acids: CASSEALGRGLVYGYTF. CDR3 nucleotide sequence: TGTGCCAGCAGTGAAGCCCTGGGCAGGGGACTGGTCTATGGCTACACCTTC.

This clonotype has only a few counts. The V call is TRBV5-6, the J call TRBJ2-5, with TRBD2 identical over 7 bases. Germline trimming cut 0 bases from V and 3 bases from J; bases unmatched to any gene: 8. CDR1 is SGHDT and CDR2 is YYEEEE in the germline V gene. This CDR3 contains 16 residues. The CDR3 bases are TGTGCCAGCAGCTTGGATGCTAGCGGTAGTAAAGAGACCCAGTACTTC. It yields the protein CASSLDASGSKETQYF.

Only a few counts were recorded for this clonotype. The V gene is TRBV5-6, the J gene TRBJ2-7, with D perhaps matching TRBD1 (5 bases). This CDR3 spans 14 amino acids. The V gene lost 7 bases and the J gene lost 0 bases, with 14 bases spanning the gap. Germline CDR1 and CDR2: SGHDT and YYEEEE. CDR3 coding DNA: TGTGCCAGCGCAGTAGGGGTCAACTCCTACGAGCAGTACTTC. Translated: CASAVGVNSYEQYF.

The chain recombines TRBV29-1 with TRBJ2-7; D possibly corresponds to TRBD1 (5 bases). Germline loops: CDR1 SQVTM, CDR2 ANQGSEA. The V gene lost 6 bases and the J gene lost 1 base, with 10 bases spanning the gap. CDR3 length: 12 amino acids. The CDR3 sequence is CSVRKGSYEQYF. The CDR3 DNA reads as TGCAGCGTCAGAAAGGGGTCCTACGAGCAGTACTTC.

The table lists this clonotype with a few counts. V usage is TRBV5-6 and J usage is TRBJ2-5; 12 bases fit TRBD2. After removal of 9 bases from V and 10 bases from J, the junction contained 13 bases not matched to a gene. Germline-derived CDR1 and CDR2 are SGHDT and YYEEEE. The CDR3 loop spans 14 amino acids. The CDR3 DNA reads as TGTGCCACCTACCGACTAGCGGGAGATAGGGACCAGTACTTC. It translates to CATYRLAGDRDQYF.

The chain employs TRBV28 and TRBJ2-7; D may be TRBD1 (6 bases). The CDR3 sequence is 15 residues long. Per germline, CDR1 MDHEN and CDR2 SYDVKM. Trimming left V 6 bases short and J 5 bases short, with 20 bases between. The DNA of the CDR3 is TGTGCCAGCAGGTCCCGGGACATGCCCGGTAACGAGCAGTACTTC. It translates to CASRSRDMPGNEQYF. Full variable domain (missing parts from reference TRBV28 and TRBJ2-7): DVKVTQSSRYLVKRTGEKVFLECVQDMDHENMFWYRQDPGLGLRLIYFSYDVKMKEKGDIPEGYSVSREKKERFSLILESASTNQTSMYLCASRSRDMPGNEQYFGPGTRLTVT.

This clonotype was seen only a few times. This chain uses TRBV5-1 with TRBJ2-1; D is perhaps TRBD2 (7 bases). Germline assignment: CDR1 SGHRS and CDR2 YFSETQ. The V gene lost 0 bases and the J gene lost 2 bases, with 12 bases spanning the gap. This CDR3 has 16 amino acids. CDR3 in amino acids: CASSLGGGGTYNEQFF. CDR3 DNA: TGCGCCAGCAGCTTGGGGGGGGGCGGAACCTACAATGAGCAGTTCTTC.

This clonotype appeared a few times. The chain couples TRBV20-1 to TRBJ2-3, with TRBD2 matching 13 bases. With 6 bases clipped from V and 3 bases from J, the junction kept 6 bases outside the gene matches. The CDR3 consists of 15 residues. Germline lookup yields CDR1 DFQATT and CDR2 SNEGSKA (reference sequence). Here the CDR3 DNA reads TGCAGTGCCTACGGACTAGCGGGAGCGACAGATACGCAGTATTTT. It translates to CSAYGLAGATDTQYF.

The chain uses TRBV7-8 and TRBJ1-4; no reliable D call. Trimming took 4 bases from V and 4 from J, leaving 13 bases between them. Germline V gene lookup returns CDR1 SGHVS and CDR2 FQNEAQ. CDR3 length: 15 residues. In DNA form, the CDR3 reads TGTGCCAGCAGCTCCTATCTAGGGAGTAATGAAAAACTGTTTTTT. The encoded protein is CASSSYLGSNEKLFF.